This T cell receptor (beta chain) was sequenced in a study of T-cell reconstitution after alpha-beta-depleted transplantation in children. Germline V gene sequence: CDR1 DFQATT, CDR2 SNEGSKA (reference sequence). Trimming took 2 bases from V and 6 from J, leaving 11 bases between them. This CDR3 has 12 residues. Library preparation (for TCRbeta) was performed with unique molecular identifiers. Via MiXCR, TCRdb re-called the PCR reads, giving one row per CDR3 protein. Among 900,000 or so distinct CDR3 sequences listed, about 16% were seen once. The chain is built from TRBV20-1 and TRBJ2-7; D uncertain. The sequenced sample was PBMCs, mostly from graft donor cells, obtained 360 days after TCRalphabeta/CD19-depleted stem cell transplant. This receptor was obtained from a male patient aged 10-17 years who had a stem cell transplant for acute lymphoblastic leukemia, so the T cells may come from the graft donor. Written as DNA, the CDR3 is TGCAGTGCTAGAATGACTGGTCCCGAGCAGTACTTC. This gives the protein CSARMTGPEQYF.